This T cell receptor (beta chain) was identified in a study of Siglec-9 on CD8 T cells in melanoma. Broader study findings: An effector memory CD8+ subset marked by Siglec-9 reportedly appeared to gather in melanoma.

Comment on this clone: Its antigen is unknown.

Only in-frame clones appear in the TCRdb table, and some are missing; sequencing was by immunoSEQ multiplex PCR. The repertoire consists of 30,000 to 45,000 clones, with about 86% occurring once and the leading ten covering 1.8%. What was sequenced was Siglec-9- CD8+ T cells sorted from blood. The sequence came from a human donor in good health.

This CDR3 is CASSVFTGGLYEQYF. The CDR3 DNA is TGTGCCAGCAGCGTTTTCACAGGGGGCCTCTACGAGCAGTACTTC. This chain joins TRBV11-2 and TRBJ2-7; 9 bases are a match to TRBD1. The germline gives CDR1 SGHAT, CDR2 FQNNGV. Losses at the gene ends were 5 bases for V and 3 bases for J; bases not matched to a gene: 8. The CDR3 contains 15 residues.